The clone carrying this T cell receptor beta chain appeared a few times. The target antigen is unknown. Libraries were made from TCR beta cDNA, and they carried unique molecular identifiers. Approximately 0.5 million cDNA molecules were recovered from an input of roughly 0.85 to 10 million T cells. TCRdb passed the PCR reads through MiXCR, listing each CDR3 protein once. The sample contains approximately 570,000 distinct CDR3 sequences, roughly 47% of which appear only once. This entry is derived from a study of post-analysis software for immune sequencing data. Study-wide results and caveats: Four or five TRBV segments were more frequent in patients than controls; TRBV5-6, TRBV5-1 and TRBV20-1 belonged to this group. Versus controls, multiple sclerosis patients showed significantly lower diversity (normalized Chao1).

Trimming shortened V by 1 base and J by 2 bases, and 7 bases separated the two germline ends. The CDR3 totals 14 residues. The clonotype was recovered from a girl between 5 and 17 years old with multiple sclerosis. Sequenced input: blood. The V call is TRBV12-3 or TRBV12-4, the J call TRBJ2-3; D gene ambiguous. DNA of the CDR3: TGTGCCAGCAGTTTAGTGGCGGACACAGATACGCAGTATTTT. As protein: CASSLVADTDTQYF.